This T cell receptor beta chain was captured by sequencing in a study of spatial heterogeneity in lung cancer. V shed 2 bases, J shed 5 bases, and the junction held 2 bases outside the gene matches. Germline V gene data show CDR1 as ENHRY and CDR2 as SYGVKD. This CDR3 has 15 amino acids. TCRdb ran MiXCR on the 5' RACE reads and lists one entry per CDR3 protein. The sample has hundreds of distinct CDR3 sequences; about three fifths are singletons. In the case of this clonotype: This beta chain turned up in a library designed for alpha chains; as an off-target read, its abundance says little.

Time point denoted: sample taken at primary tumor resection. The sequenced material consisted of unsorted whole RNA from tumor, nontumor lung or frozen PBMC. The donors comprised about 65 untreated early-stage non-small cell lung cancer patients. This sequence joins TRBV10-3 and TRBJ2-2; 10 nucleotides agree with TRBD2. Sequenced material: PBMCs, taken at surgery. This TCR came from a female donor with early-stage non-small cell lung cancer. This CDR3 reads CAISEQREGTGELFF. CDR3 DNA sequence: TGTGCCATCAGTGAGCAGCGGGAGGGGACCGGGGAGCTGTTTTTT.